Sequencing of this TCR beta chain was carried out in a study of shared clonotypes between healthy human individuals. Details on this clone: Its antigen is unknown.

From germline, CDR1 is MDHEN and CDR2 SYDVKM. CDR3 length: 16 amino acids. V lost 5 bases to trimming and J lost 0 bases, with 11 bases between them. Study-level findings and limits: Among the subsets, naive ones generally showed larger estimated richness than memory ones. The expectation was that sequencing depth would affect clonotype sharing among donors.

Division of CD4+ cells produced a CD45RA+ naive subset and a CD45RA-negative memory subset. Data came from immunoSEQ multiplex PCR; TCRdb stores just in-frame clones and leaves some out. The top ten hold 0.85% to 1% of the sample, which has around 990,000 clones, about 72% seen once. The sample taken for sequencing was memory CD4+ T cells from PBMCs. Subset given: CD45RA-negative fraction. The receptor was isolated from a man aged 18 to 30 in good health. Some clones in this sample may be carry-over from other donors' samples. The chain uses TRBV28 and TRBJ2-6; D is tentatively TRBD1 or TRBD2 (5 bases each). The CDR3 DNA reads TGTGCCAGCAGTCCCGGGACGGCCTCTGGGGCCAACGTCCTGACTTTC. Amino acid sequence: CASSPGTASGANVLTF.